This T cell receptor beta chain emerged from a study of cytomegalovirus exposure and HLA in healthy donors (dated by TCRdb to about 2017). With respect to the entire study: According to an earlier analysis of 587 of the donors, roughly 180 million T cells yielded 120 million or so unique TCR beta sequences and about 300 Gb of sequence data. An early release covering roughly 600 HLA-typed donors comprised around 300 gigabases of sequencing data and tens of millions of unique TCR sequences. Of the roughly 400 genotyped donors, about 84% fell in the genetic ancestry cluster associated with self-reported Caucasian donors. The study was designed to test whether signatures of past pathogen exposure could be identified by cataloging public T cell receptors. The study used immunosequencing to profile the T cell repertoires of under 700 subjects and linked those repertoires to cytomegalovirus serostatus. Besides the first cohort of approximately 710 subjects, a separate validation cohort made up of around 120 different subjects was used. To predict cytomegalovirus infection status, the study combined high-throughput TCR immunosequencing, statistical association of individual TCRs with disease status, and machine learning. A later analysis re-analyzed previously published TCR beta repertoires from about 730 donors and added high-resolution HLA genotyping to study TCR occurrence patterns. Rather than drawing on any new phenotypic data, the later analysis identified candidate immune exposures from TCR beta sequences and the way those sequences occurred across donors. To decide whether each TCR beta V gene segment behaved as functional or pseudogenic, an earlier analysis of some 600 of the donors relied on high-throughput TCR beta sequencing. Alongside the repertoire data, information on donor age, sex, ethnicity and CMV serostatus was compiled. In a later genetic analysis, genome-wide SNP genotypes for about three fifths of the roughly 670 donors were used, and that subset was treated as a discovery cohort. Every repertoire in the discovery cohort had been generated on one and the same sequencing platform. HLA typing included class I and class II loci at four-digit resolution. Typing coverage varied by locus: roughly 629-640 donors for A, B, C, DRB1 and DQB1; under 550 for DQA1; 600 to 610 for DPA1; roughly 450 for DPB1. Because of strong linkage in the cohort, roughly five DR-DQ haplotypes were treated as single units for association and clustering. Across some 400 genotyped donors of the cohort, an average of about 220,000 unique TCR beta nucleotide sequences per donor were sequenced, and 15% to 20% of those sequences were non-productive. Beyond this particular receptor, the publication reports: In the study, about 150 TCR beta chains were listed as associated with cytomegalovirus. According to a later genetic analysis, donors in an Asian-associated ancestry cluster had fewer N-insertions in productive TCRs than the roughly 700-donor mean. A few of the identified cytomegalovirus-associated TCR beta chains were confirmed in vitro to be specific for cytomegalovirus antigens. A later genetic analysis associated a missense DCLRE1C variant with V-gene and J-gene trimming of TCR beta chains, and an independent cohort replicated the association. The presence/absence analyses assumed that sequencing depth was roughly uniform across donors, and that assumption may not be true. In an earlier analysis of a few hundred of the donors, most TCR beta V segments were observed in productive rearrangements about 90% or about 30% of the time, broadly matching IMGT annotations. Assigning TCR associations to individual alleles was difficult when HLA alleles, especially DR and DQ, strongly co-occurred. A later analysis reported that several top co-occurrence clusters appeared linked to parvovirus B19, influenza, CMV and Epstein-Barr virus. Most TCR sequences were observed very rarely across donors, whereas some public TCRs were present in many individuals. Some IMGT-functional V segments, including TRBV6-2 and TRBV6-3, could not be distinguished by the 87-base-pair reads and were therefore excluded. Immune exposure information for the cohort was limited to CMV serostatus. Only TCR beta chains were sequenced in this cohort, and the absence of alpha or paired-chain data limited detectable features. In a later analysis, the rate of TCR association differed among HLA loci, with DRB1 alleles having the most associated TCRs and HLA-C alleles having the fewest. Cytomegalovirus status was reported to be diagnosed by the classifier with high specificity and sensitivity in both the original and validation cohorts. A later analysis found that most CMV-associated TCR beta chains appeared HLA-restricted, with HLA associations seemingly driven largely by CMV exposure. Linkage disequilibrium might explain the correlated functional status among segregating V segments, but an unknown experimental factor could not be ruled out. Because HLA typing was unavailable for some donors at each locus, only the typed subset was used in association tests. According to the authors, the approach could potentially be generalized to other disease states and immunological phenotypes. In a later analysis, HLA-associated TCR beta chains showed more clonal expansion and lower generation probabilities than non-associated chains that were equally common. A group of highly shared sequence variants was considered likely to be a technical artifact of the sequencing pipeline. At a false discovery rate of 0.05, a later analysis linked under 20,000 TCR beta sequences to specific HLA alleles. A further reported finding was that TCR beta sequences accurately predicted the HLA-A and HLA-B alleles for most subjects in the first cohort. The earlier analysis of approximately 590 of the donors excluded fewer than 20 rarely observed V segments, including chromosome 9 orphons, because counts were too low.

The cohort comprised several hundred healthy bone marrow donors. Cohort members were all nominally healthy when sampled, although unrecorded immune exposures were likely present. The donor tested CMV seronegative and was one of the 352 seronegative cohort members. Each donor provided a peripheral blood sample, and peripheral blood mononuclear cells were used for TCR beta sequencing. Genomic DNA was extracted from the blood cell samples with the Qiagen DNeasy Blood Extraction Kit. Library prep was done by the immunoSEQ multiplex PCR assay. The multiplex PCR relied on a mix of 60 forward primers for TCR Vbeta segments and 13 reverse primers for TCR Jbeta segments. Amplification of the CDR3 region of rearranged TCR beta genes was performed with a multiplex PCR assay on genomic DNA. On the Illumina HiSeq System, the amplified TCR beta libraries were sequenced as 87-base-pair reads. In the original analysis: A later analysis tallied some 79 million unique TCR beta chains across the 550 to 850 repertoires, and around 9.9 million of those chains were shared by two or more donors. To remove PCR and sequencing errors, raw reads were error-corrected and collapsed into unique sequences using a nearest-neighbor algorithm that merged closely related sequences. CDR3 sequences were aligned to IMGT reference sequences to assign V, D and J gene segments. For a sequence to be retained, a match of at least six nucleotides to both a V gene segment and a J gene segment was required. A rearrangement counted as productive if the CDR3 had no stop codons and remained in frame with V and J, and every other rearrangement counted as non-productive. CDR3 was defined by IMGT convention, running from the second conserved V-encoded cysteine to the conserved J-encoded phenylalanine. The earlier analysis of around 640 of the donors excluded sequences that lacked an unambiguous match to a single V gene segment. In an earlier analysis of about 590 of the donors, a V segment was called functional when productive rearrangements were above 56.7%, and segregating when the standard deviation between donors exceeded 5%. To diagnose cytomegalovirus status from the catalog of TCR beta chain sequences, a statistical classification framework was built. A later analysis assigned V and J genes by comparing TCR nucleotide sequences with IMGT/GENE-DB human TR gene sequences. In a later analysis, CDR3 sequences and most-parsimonious VDJ recombination scenarios were assigned using the TCRdist pipeline. In a later analysis, each TCR beta chain was defined by its CDR3 amino acid sequence together with its V-gene family, and reads lacking a unique V-gene family were excluded. As a way to deal with suspected cross-contamination and a sequencing artifact, a later analysis dropped hundreds of nucleotide sequences that were highly shared and had low generation probability. In a later analysis, a clonal expansion index was calculated for each public chain from normalized within-repertoire ranks of inferred template counts. Generation probabilities in a later analysis came from a VDJ recombination model fitted to out-of-frame rearrangements, and those results were checked against IGoR. In a later analysis, hypergeometric tests were used to score TCR-TCR, TCR-HLA and TCR-CMV co-occurrence, with a repertoire-size bias correction applied to TCR pairs. To estimate false discovery rates, a later analysis permuted the HLA or CMV assignments 20 times. In a later analysis, co-occurring TCRs were grouped using DBSCAN, with TCRdist sequence similarity added in when clustering inside HLA-allele-positive subsets. For co-occurrence clustering, repertoires with fewer than 30,000 or more than 120,000 public chains were excluded, along with four or five repertoires with anomalous nucleotide sharing. Held by TCRdb, this immuneACCESS table contains in-frame sequences only and omits some clones. Under half of the omission traces to an unresolved V gene where checked; the cause of the rest is unknown. V and J calls and clone size are those listed in that table; D and trimming were worked out from the DNA. The sample table holds around 85,000 clones, of which roughly 80% were seen once. The top ten hold approximately 1.1% of the sample.

V has 7 bases trimmed and J has 4 bases trimmed; junction bases matching no gene number 8. The CDR3 spans 15 residues, from the cysteine through the phenylalanine. Kept here is only the CDR3 DNA, which spans 45 bases and is read in frame from base 1. Based on the germline V gene, the CDR1 and CDR2 sequences are SGDLS and YYNGEE. A word on this clone: The antigen it binds to is not known. Base qualities are not at hand, and no much larger clone is one base apart.

The TCR sequence derives from a male donor in good health and CMV-seronegative. Recombination connected TRBV9 to TRBJ2-3, and 11 junctional nucleotides match TRBD1. Sample: PBMCs. DNA sequence: TGTGCCAGCTCGGGTGGGGGACAGGGGGCAGATACGCAGTATTTT. Its amino acids are CASSGGGQGADTQYF.